Sequencing of this T cell receptor beta chain was carried out in a study of blood T cell repertoires in COVID-19. About the research overall: The samples span acute and convalescent COVID-19 from the United States, Italy and Spain. The cDNA or gDNA used as material had been derived from T cells, B-cell-depleted T cells, or PBMCs.

CDR3 length: 14 residues. Between the trimmed V and J ends, which lost 4 bases and 5 bases, there was a span of 15 bases. The V gene's germline CDR1 is SGHNT and CDR2 YYREEE (reference sequence). Original processing methods: Reference gene primer amplification in the assay estimated nucleated cell counts. Assay used: immunoSEQ multiplex PCR; TCRdb lists only in-frame clones, some missing. The DNA was the basis for D and trimming; V, J and clone size are from that table. Among tens of thousands of clones listed, roughly 80% were seen once. The source is a woman aged 55-69 years with acute or convalescent COVID-19. The sample comprised peripheral blood. The chain combines TRBV5-4 with TRBJ1-1; no definite D call. The DNA for the CDR3 is TGTGCCAGCAGCGTACTCCGGACTGATACTGAAGCTTTCTTT. Translating it yields CASSVLRTDTEAFF.